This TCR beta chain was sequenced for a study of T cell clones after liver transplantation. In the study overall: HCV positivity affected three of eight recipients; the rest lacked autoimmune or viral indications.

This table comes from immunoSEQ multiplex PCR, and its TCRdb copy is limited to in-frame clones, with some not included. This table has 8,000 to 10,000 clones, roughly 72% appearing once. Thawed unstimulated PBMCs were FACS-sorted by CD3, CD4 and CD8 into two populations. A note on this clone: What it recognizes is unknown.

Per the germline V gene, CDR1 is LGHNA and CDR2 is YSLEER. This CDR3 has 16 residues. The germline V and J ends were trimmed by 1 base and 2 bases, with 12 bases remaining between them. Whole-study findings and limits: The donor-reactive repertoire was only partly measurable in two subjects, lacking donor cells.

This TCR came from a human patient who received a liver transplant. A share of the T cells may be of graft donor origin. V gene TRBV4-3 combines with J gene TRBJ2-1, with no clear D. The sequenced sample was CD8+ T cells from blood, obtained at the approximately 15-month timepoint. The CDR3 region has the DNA TGCGCCAGCAGCCAAGCGCACATAGCAGCCTACAATGAGCAGTTCTTC. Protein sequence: CASSQAHIAAYNEQFF.